Following are 10 T cell receptor beta chains from one sample sequenced in a study of T cell responses to AZD1222 COVID-19 vaccine. Method: immunoSEQ multiplex PCR; TCRdb's copy keeps in-frame clones and lacks some. This sample has tens of thousands of clones, with 60% to 85% found just once. This specimen consisted of peripheral blood, obtained 28 days after the second AZD1222 dose. The receptors shown here come from an adult who received the AZD1222 COVID-19 vaccine.

This clone was seen only a few times. This chain links TRBV29-1 with TRBJ1-2; D unclear. V gave up 3 bases and J gave up 4 bases, with 6 bases separating them. CDR1 is SQVTM, CDR2 ANQGSEA, per germline. CDR3 length equals 11 residues. Here the CDR3 DNA reads TGCAGCGTTGAGGTCTCCTATGGCTACACCTTC. Translating gives CSVEVSYGYTF. Full variable domain (rest looked up from reference TRBV29-1 and TRBJ1-2): SAVISQKPSRDICQRGTSLTIQCQVDSQVTMMFWYRQQPGQSLTLIATANQGSEATYESGFVIDKFPISRPNLTFSTLTVSNMSPEDSSIYLCSVEVSYGYTFGSGTRLTVV.

This clone is a singleton in its sample. This chain joins TRBV6-5 and TRBJ1-1, with 7 positions matching TRBD1. The V gene's germline CDR1 is MNHEY and CDR2 SVGAGI. The CDR3 has 14 amino acids. J lost 0 bases, V lost 4 bases, and 2 bases had no gene match. Here the CDR3 DNA reads TGTGCCAGCAGTTCCCAGGGGGTGAACACTGAAGCTTTCTTT. Residues: CASSSQGVNTEAFF.

The J gene is TRBJ1-1, the V gene TRBV6-6, with a weak D call TRBD1 (6 bases). Germline lookup yields CDR1 MNHNY and CDR2 SVGAGI (reference sequence). The CDR3 length is 14 residues. The germline V and J ends were trimmed by 5 bases and 1 base, with 11 bases remaining between them. CDR3 DNA: TGTGCCAGCAGTCAAATAGGGGGGAACACTGAAGCTTTCTTT. It yields the protein CASSQIGGNTEAFF.

The chain employs TRBV7-2 and TRBJ2-5; 8 nucleotides agree with TRBD2. The CDR3 spans 17 residues. The germline gives CDR1 SGHTA, CDR2 FQGNSA. J gave up 1 base and V 0 bases, and 7 bases lay outside the gene matches. CDR3 in amino acids: CASSLARGAGAQETQYF. CDR3 DNA: TGTGCCAGCAGCTTAGCGCGCGGAGCGGGGGCCCAAGAGACCCAGTACTTC.

CDR3 residues: CASSYSGRSGGYEQYF. As DNA, the CDR3 is TGTGCCAGCAGTTACTCGGGGCGGTCAGGGGGCTACGAGCAGTACTTC. The chain recombines TRBV6-5 with TRBJ2-7; TRBD1 aligns across 7 bases. V gave up 0 bases and J gave up 3 bases; unmatched junction bases: 8. The germline V gene has CDR1 MNHEY and CDR2 SVGAGI. This CDR3 is built from 16 residues.

The rearrangement links TRBV6-2 or TRBV6-3 to TRBJ2-3; no definite D call. This CDR3 has 15 residues. Germline V gives CDR1 MNHEY, CDR2 SVGEGT. V was clipped by 2 bases and J by 0 bases, with 9 bases between them. CDR3 in DNA: TGTGCCAGCAGTTACGGCAGCCTGAGCACAGATACGCAGTATTTT. The encoded protein is CASSYGSLSTDTQYF.

The chain is built from TRBV7-6 and TRBJ2-2, with TRBD1 as a possible D gene (5 bases). This CDR3 contains 15 residues. In germline, CDR1 is SGHVS, CDR2 FNYEAQ. The ends were cut back, 5 bases at V and 4 bases at J, with 14 bases in the middle. This chain's CDR3 is CASSLGQGGTGELFF. CDR3 in DNA: TGTGCCAGCAGCCTAGGTCAGGGTGGCACCGGGGAGCTGTTTTTT.

The V call is TRBV6-6, the J call TRBJ2-5; either TRBD1 or TRBD2 may supply D (5 bases each). Between the trimmed V and J ends, which lost 5 bases and 4 bases, there was a span of 14 bases. Germline CDR1 reads MNHNY; CDR2 reads SVGAGI (reference sequence). CDR3 length: 14 residues. CDR3 loop: CASSLTGQRETQYF. The CDR3 DNA is TGTGCCAGCAGTCTTACGGGGCAGAGAGAGACCCAGTACTTC.

The rearrangement links TRBV5-1 to TRBJ2-3, with a tentative D call TRBD2 (7 bases). CDR1 and CDR2 (germline): SGHRS, YFSETQ. V was pared by 1 base and J by 4 bases, with 13 bases between. The CDR3 runs to 15 residues. This chain's CDR3 is CASSLSGGSADTQYF. CDR3 nucleotide sequence: TGCGCCAGCAGCTTGTCGGGGGGCAGCGCAGATACGCAGTATTTT.

The chain uses TRBV6-1 and TRBJ1-2; no clear D gene. The CDR3 length is 11 residues. Germline CDR1 reads MNHNS; CDR2 reads SASEGT. V gave up 1 base and J gave up 9 bases, with 6 bases separating them. CDR3 nucleotides: TGTGCCAGCAGTGAAGAGCTTAGCTACACCTTC. It is translated as CASSEELSYTF.